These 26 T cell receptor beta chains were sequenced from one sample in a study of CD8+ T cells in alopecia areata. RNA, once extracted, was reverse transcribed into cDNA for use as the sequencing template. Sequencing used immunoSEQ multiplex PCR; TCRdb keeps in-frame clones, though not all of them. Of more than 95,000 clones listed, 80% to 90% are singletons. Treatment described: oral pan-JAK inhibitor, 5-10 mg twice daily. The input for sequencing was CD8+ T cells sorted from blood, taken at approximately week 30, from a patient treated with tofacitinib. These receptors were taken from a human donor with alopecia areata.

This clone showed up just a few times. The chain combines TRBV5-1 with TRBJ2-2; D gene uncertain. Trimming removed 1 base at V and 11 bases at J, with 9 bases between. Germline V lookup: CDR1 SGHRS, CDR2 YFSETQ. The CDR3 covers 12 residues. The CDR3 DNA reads TGCGCCAGCAGCTTGATGGAGTCCGAGCTGTTTTTT. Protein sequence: CASSLMESELFF. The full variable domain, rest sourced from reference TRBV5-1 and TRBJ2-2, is KAGVTQTPRYLIKTRGQQVTLSCSPISGHRSVSWYQQTPGQGLQFLFEYFSETQRNKGNFPGRFSGRQFSNSRSEMNVSTLELGDSALYLCASSLMESELFFGEGSRLTVL.

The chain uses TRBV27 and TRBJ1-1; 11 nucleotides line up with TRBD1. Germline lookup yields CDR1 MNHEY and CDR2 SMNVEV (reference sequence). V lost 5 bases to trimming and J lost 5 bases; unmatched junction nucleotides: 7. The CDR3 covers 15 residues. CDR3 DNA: TGTGCCAGCAGTCAACCGGGACAGGGGGATACTGAAGCTTTCTTT. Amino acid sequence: CASSQPGQGDTEAFF.

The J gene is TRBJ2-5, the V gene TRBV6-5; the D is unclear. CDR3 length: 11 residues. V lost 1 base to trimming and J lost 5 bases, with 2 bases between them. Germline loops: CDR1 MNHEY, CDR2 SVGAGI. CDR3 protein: CASSYWETQYF. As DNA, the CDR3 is TGTGCCAGCAGTTACTGGGAGACCCAGTACTTC.

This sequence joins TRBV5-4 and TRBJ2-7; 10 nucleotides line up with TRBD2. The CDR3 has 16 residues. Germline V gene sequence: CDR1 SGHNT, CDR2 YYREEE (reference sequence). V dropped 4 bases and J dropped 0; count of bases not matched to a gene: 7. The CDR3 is CASSPRGTSDSYEQYF. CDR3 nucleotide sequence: TGTGCCAGCAGCCCGAGAGGGACTAGCGACTCCTACGAGCAGTACTTC.

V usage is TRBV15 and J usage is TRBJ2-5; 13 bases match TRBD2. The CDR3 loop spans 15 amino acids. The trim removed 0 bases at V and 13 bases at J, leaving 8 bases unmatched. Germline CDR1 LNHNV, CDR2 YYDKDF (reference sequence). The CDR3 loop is CATSRDRTSGGLRYF. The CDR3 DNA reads TGTGCCACCAGCAGAGATCGGACTAGCGGGGGCCTCAGGTACTTC.

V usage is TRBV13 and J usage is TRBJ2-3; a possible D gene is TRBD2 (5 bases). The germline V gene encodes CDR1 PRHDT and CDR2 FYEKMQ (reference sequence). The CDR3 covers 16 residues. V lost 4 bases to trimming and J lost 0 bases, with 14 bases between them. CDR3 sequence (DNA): TGTGCCAGCAGCTCCTTCCGGGATCCTAGCACAGATACGCAGTATTTT. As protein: CASSSFRDPSTDTQYF.

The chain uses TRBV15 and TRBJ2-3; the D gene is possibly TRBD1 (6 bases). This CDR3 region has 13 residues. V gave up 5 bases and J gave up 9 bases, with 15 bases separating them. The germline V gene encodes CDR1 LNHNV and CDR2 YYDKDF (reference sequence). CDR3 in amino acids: CATSALTRGTQYF. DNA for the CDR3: TGTGCCACCAGCGCCCTCACGAGGGGGACGCAGTATTTT. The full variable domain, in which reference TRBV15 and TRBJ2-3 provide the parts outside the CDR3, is DAMVIQNPRYQVTQFGKPVTLSCSQTLNHNVMYWYQQKSSQAPKLLFHYYDKDFNNEADTPDNFQSRRPNTSFCFLDIRSPGLGDTAMYLCATSALTRGTQYFGPGTRLTVL.

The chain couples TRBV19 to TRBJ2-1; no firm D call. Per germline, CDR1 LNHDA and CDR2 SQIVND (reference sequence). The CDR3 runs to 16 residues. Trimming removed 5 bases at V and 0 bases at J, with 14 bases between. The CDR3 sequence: CASSPFDLSSYNEQFF. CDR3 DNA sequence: TGTGCCAGTAGTCCCTTTGACTTAAGCTCCTACAATGAGCAGTTCTTC.

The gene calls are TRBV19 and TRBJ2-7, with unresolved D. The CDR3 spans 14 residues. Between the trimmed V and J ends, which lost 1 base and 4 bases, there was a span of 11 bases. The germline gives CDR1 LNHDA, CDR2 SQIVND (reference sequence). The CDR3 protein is CASSIGDSSYEQYF. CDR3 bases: TGTGCCAGTAGTATAGGAGACTCCTCTTACGAGCAGTACTTC.

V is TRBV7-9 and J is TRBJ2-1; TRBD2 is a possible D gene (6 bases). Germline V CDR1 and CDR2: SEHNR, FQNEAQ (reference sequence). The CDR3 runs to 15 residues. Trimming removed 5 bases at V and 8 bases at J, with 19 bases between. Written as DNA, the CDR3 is TGTGCCAGCAGCCCTAGGACTACCCTTAGCGATGAGCAGTTCTTC. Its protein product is CASSPRTTLSDEQFF.

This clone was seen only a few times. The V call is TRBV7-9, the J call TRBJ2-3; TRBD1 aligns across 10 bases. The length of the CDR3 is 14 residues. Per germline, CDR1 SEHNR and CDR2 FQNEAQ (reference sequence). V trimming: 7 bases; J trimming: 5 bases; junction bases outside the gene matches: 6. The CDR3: CASNPTGGLDTQYF. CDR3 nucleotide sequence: TGTGCCAGCAACCCGACAGGGGGCCTAGATACGCAGTATTTT.

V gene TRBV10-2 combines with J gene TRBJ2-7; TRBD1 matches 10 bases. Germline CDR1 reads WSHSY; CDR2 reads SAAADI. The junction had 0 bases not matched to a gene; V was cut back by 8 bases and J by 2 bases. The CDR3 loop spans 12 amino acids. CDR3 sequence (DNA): TGCGCCAGCGGACAGGGGGCCTACGAGCAGTACTTC. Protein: CASGQGAYEQYF.

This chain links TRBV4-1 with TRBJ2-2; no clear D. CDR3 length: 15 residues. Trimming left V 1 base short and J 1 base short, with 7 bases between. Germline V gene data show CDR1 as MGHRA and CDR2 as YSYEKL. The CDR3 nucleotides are TGCGCCAGCAGCCAAGGGACGGGGAACACCGGGGAGCTGTTTTTT. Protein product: CASSQGTGNTGELFF.

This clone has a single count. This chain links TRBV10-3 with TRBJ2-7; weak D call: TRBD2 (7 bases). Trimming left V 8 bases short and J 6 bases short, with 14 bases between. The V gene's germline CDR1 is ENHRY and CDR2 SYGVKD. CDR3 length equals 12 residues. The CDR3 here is CAIGLGGREQYF. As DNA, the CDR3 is TGTGCCATCGGCCTCGGGGGGCGCGAGCAGTACTTC.

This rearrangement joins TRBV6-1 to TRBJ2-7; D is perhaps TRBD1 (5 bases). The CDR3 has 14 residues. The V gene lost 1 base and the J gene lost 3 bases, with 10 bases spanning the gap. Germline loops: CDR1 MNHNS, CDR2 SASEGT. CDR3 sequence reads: CASSEVSQGYEQYF. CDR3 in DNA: TGTGCCAGCAGTGAAGTTAGCCAGGGCTACGAGCAGTACTTC.

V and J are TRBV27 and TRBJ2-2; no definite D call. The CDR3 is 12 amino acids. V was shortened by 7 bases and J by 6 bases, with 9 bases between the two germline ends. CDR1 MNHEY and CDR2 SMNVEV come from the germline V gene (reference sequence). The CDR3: CASMGLAGELFF. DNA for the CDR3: TGTGCCAGCATGGGTTTGGCCGGGGAGCTGTTTTTT.

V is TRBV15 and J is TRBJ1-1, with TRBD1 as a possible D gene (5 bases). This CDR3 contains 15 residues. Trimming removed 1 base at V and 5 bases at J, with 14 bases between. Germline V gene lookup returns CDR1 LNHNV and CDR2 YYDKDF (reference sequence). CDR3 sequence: CATSRVRGSRTEAFF. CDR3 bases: TGTGCCACCAGCAGAGTTCGGGGGTCACGTACTGAAGCTTTCTTT.

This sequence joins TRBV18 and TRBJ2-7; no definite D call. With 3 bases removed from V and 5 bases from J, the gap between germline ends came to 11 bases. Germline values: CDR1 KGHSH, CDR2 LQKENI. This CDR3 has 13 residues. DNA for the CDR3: TGTGCCAGCTCACCCCTCAAAACCCACGAGCAGTACTTC. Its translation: CASSPLKTHEQYF.

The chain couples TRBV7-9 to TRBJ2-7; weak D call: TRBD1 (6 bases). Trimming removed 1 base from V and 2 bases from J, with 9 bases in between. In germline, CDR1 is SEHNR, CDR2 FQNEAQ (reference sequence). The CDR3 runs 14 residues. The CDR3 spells CASSLVGQTYEQYF. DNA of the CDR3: TGTGCCAGCAGCTTAGTGGGACAAACCTACGAGCAGTACTTC.

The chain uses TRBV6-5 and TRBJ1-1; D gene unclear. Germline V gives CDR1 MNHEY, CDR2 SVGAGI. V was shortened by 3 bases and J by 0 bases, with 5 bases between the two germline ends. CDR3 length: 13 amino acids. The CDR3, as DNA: TGTGCCAGCAGTTATAGCATGAACACTGAAGCTTTCTTT. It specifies CASSYSMNTEAFF.

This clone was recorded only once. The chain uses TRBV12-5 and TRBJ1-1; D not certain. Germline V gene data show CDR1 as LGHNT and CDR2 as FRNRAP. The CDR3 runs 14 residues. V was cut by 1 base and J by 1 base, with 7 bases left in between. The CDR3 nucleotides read TGTGCTAGTGGTTTGGACAGCACGAACACTGAAGCTTTCTTT. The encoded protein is CASGLDSTNTEAFF.

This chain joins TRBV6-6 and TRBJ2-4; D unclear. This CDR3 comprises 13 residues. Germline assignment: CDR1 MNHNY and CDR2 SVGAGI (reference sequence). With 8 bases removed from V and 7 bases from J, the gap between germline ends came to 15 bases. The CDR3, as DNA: TGTGCCAGCGCTTCGACCCGTGGGAACATTCAGTACTTC. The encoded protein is CASASTRGNIQYF.

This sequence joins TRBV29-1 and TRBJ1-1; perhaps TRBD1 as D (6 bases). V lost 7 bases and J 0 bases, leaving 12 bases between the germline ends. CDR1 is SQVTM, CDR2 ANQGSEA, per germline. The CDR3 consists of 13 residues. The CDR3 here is CSAPTGLNTEAFF. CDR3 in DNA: TGCAGCGCCCCGACAGGATTGAACACTGAAGCTTTCTTT.

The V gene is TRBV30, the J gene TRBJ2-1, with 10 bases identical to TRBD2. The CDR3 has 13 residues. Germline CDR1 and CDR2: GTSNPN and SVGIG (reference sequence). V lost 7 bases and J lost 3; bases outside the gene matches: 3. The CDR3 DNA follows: TGTGCCTCAACTAGCGGGGACTACAATGAGCAGTTCTTC. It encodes CASTSGDYNEQFF.

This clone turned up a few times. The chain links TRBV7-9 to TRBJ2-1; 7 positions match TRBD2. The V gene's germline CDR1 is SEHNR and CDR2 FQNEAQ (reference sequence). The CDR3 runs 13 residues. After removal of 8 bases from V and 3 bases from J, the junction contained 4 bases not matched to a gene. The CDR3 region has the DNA TGTGCCAGCGGGCTAGCGGACTACAATGAGCAGTTCTTC. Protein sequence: CASGLADYNEQFF.

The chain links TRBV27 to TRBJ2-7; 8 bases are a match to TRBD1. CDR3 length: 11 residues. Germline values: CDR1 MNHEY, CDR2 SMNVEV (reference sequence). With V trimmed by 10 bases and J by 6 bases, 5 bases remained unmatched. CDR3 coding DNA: TGTGCCACTGTAACAGGGGGCGAGCAGTACTTC. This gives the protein CATVTGGEQYF.